Each of the 27 T cell receptor beta chains below was sequenced from the same sample in a study of shared clonotypes between healthy human individuals. Some clones are missing from TCRdb's copy, which holds only in-frame ones; the method was immunoSEQ multiplex PCR. The data contain about 380,000 clones, 96% of them singletons. Sequenced material: memory CD8+ T cells sorted from blood. This sample's subset: CD45RO+ cells pooled with CCR7-negative TemRA cells. All receptors derive from a man aged 25 to 45 in good health.

The chain carries TRBV7-9 and TRBJ1-1; no reliable D call. Per germline, CDR1 SEHNR and CDR2 FQNEAQ (reference sequence). V was trimmed by 8 bases and J by 1 base, leaving 17 bases between them. CDR3 length: 15 residues. For the CDR3, the DNA is TGTGCCAGCTCTCGGGCCCGCATCAAGAACACTGAAGCTTTCTTT. Encoded protein: CASSRARIKNTEAFF.

CDR3 protein: CASSVGLGEKLFF. The CDR3 coding sequence is TGTGCCAGCAGCGTCGGTCTCGGGGAAAAACTGTTTTTT. The gene calls are TRBV7-9 and TRBJ1-4; D gene uncertain. V was clipped by 5 bases and J by 8 bases, with 12 bases between them. Per the germline V gene, CDR1 is SEHNR and CDR2 is FQNEAQ (reference sequence). The CDR3 loop spans 13 amino acids. The full variable domain, completed using reference TRBV7-9 and TRBJ1-4, is DTGVSQNPRHKITKRGQNVTFRCDPISEHNRLYWYRQTLGQGPEFLTYFQNEAQLEKSRLLSDRFSAERPKGSFSTLEIQRTEQGDSAMYLCASSVGLGEKLFFGSGTQLSVL.

This sequence joins TRBV12-5 and TRBJ2-2; 14 bases match TRBD2. Germline assignment: CDR1 LGHNT and CDR2 FRNRAP. CDR3 size: 17 residues. Trimming at V came to 6 bases and at J to 4 bases, leaving 7 bases not matched to a gene. In nucleotides, the CDR3 is TGTGCTAGTGGCCTGGGCGGGACTAGCGGGAGCACCGGGGAGCTGTTTTTT. This codes for CASGLGGTSGSTGELFF.

The chain uses TRBV18 and TRBJ1-3; D ambiguous. CDR3 size: 16 residues. Looked up from germline, CDR1 is KGHSH and CDR2 is LQKENI. With 3 bases removed from V and 3 bases from J, the gap between germline ends came to 15 bases. The CDR3 protein is CASSPVWTTGGNTIYF. The CDR3 DNA reads TGTGCCAGCTCACCGGTCTGGACGACCGGTGGAAACACCATATATTTT.

The genes are TRBV4-2 and TRBJ2-3, with D unclear. Between the trimmed V and J ends, which lost 0 bases and 3 bases, there was a span of 10 bases. Germline V CDR1 and CDR2: LGHNA, YNFKEQ. The CDR3 runs 15 residues. CDR3 region: CASSQDELGTDTQYF. The CDR3, as DNA: TGTGCCAGCAGCCAAGATGAGTTAGGAACAGATACGCAGTATTTT.

The genes are TRBV15 and TRBJ1-2; 7 nucleotides agree with TRBD1. After removal of 0 bases from V and 3 bases from J, the junction contained 7 bases not matched to a gene. The CDR3 is 16 amino acids. Germline V gene lookup returns CDR1 LNHNV and CDR2 YYDKDF (reference sequence). The CDR3 DNA sequence: TGTGCCACCAGCAGAGAACCAAGGGGGCCAGACTATGGCTACACCTTC. Its protein is CATSREPRGPDYGYTF.

The V call is TRBV5-1, the J call TRBJ1-1; D is unclear. Trimming pared 4 bases from V and 1 base from J, leaving 5 bases between. CDR1 is SGHRS and CDR2 is YFSETQ in the germline V gene. The CDR3 totals 12 residues. CDR3 loop: CASSAGNTEAFF. The CDR3 DNA follows: TGCGCCAGCAGCGCAGGGAACACTGAAGCTTTCTTT.

The rearrangement uses TRBV9 and TRBJ1-3; D uncertain. CDR1 is SGDLS and CDR2 is YYNGEE in the germline V gene. The CDR3 runs 13 residues. With 4 bases removed from V and 0 bases from J, the gap between germline ends came to 5 bases. CDR3 DNA: TGTGCCAGCAGCCTATACTCTGGAAACACCATATATTTT. Residues: CASSLYSGNTIYF.

J is TRBJ2-3 and V is TRBV9; D tentatively fits TRBD1 or TRBD2 (6 bases each). Germline values: CDR1 SGDLS, CDR2 YYNGEE. Trimming pared 1 base from V and 5 bases from J, leaving 14 bases between. The CDR3 has 15 residues. The DNA of the CDR3 is TGTGCCAGCAGCGTAATTGGGGGGCAGAAAGATACGCAGTATTTT. Its translation is CASSVIGGQKDTQYF.

The chain couples TRBV19 to TRBJ1-2; D is uncertain. CDR3 length: 14 residues. CDR1 LNHDA and CDR2 SQIVND come from the germline V gene (reference sequence). The V and J ends lost 2 bases and 2 bases respectively, with 9 bases between them. As DNA, the CDR3 is TGTGCCAGTAGTATACGAGGCAGGAACTATGGCTACACCTTC. Amino acid sequence: CASSIRGRNYGYTF.

The chain is built from TRBV19 and TRBJ2-7; no clear D gene. The CDR3 sequence is 15 residues long. V lost 2 bases and J lost 3, with 14 bases in between. Germline-derived CDR1 and CDR2 are LNHDA and SQIVND (reference sequence). CDR3 DNA: TGTGCCAGTAGTATAAACTACGCGTTGTTCTACGAGCAGTACTTC. It specifies CASSINYALFYEQYF. Complete variable domain (other parts from reference TRBV19 and TRBJ2-7): DGGITQSPKYLFRKEGQNVTLSCEQNLNHDAMYWYRQDPGQGLRLIYYSQIVNDFQKGDIAEGYSVSREKKESFPLTVTSAQKNPTAFYLCASSINYALFYEQYFGPGTRLTVT.

Notes on this clone: Other DNA sequences of this sample code for an identical CDR3. The rearrangement links TRBV15 to TRBJ2-5; no clear D. The CDR3 totals 12 residues. V was clipped by 0 bases and J by 1 base, with 0 bases between them. Germline-derived CDR1 and CDR2 are LNHNV and YYDKDF (reference sequence). CDR3 region: CATSRDQETQYF. The CDR3 DNA sequence: TGTGCCACCAGCAGAGACCAAGAGACCCAGTACTTC. Full variable domain (remainder filled in from reference TRBV15 and TRBJ2-5): DAMVIQNPRYQVTQFGKPVTLSCSQTLNHNVMYWYQQKSSQAPKLLFHYYDKDFNNEADTPDNFQSRRPNTSFCFLDIRSPGLGDTAMYLCATSRDQETQYFGPGTRLLVL.

The genes are TRBV18 and TRBJ2-3, with 9 bases that match TRBD1. Germline V lookup: CDR1 KGHSH, CDR2 LQKENI. V gave up 5 bases and J gave up 0 bases; unmatched junction bases: 6. The CDR3 is 16 amino acids. As DNA, the CDR3 is TGTGCCAGCTCAGAACAGGGGGCGATCAGCACAGATACGCAGTATTTT. Amino acids: CASSEQGAISTDTQYF.

The CDR3 region is CASRDRGYTF. As DNA, the CDR3 is TGTGCCAGCAGGGATAGGGGCTACACCTTC. This chain connects TRBV6-1 to TRBJ1-2; D ambiguous. V was pared by 6 bases and J by 8 bases, with 7 bases between. CDR3 length: 10 amino acids. Germline V CDR1 and CDR2: MNHNS, SASEGT.

The J gene is TRBJ2-3, the V gene TRBV4-2, with 15 bases matching TRBD2. V was clipped by 4 bases and J by 3 bases; unmatched bases: 2. The CDR3 is 16 amino acids. Germline V gene data show CDR1 as LGHNA and CDR2 as YNFKEQ. The CDR3 loop is CASSPGTSGRTDTQYF. CDR3 nucleotide sequence: TGTGCCAGCAGCCCAGGGACTAGCGGGAGGACAGATACGCAGTATTTT.

This chain uses TRBV28 with TRBJ2-7, with TRBD1 identical over 8 bases. V was clipped by 8 bases and J by 4 bases; unmatched bases: 13. CDR1 and CDR2 from the germline V gene are MDHEN and SYDVKM. The CDR3 is made up of 15 amino acids. The CDR3 DNA reads TGTGCCAGCTCGGTCCTGGACAGGGTACCTTACGAGCAGTACTTC. Amino acids: CASSVLDRVPYEQYF.

The chain carries TRBV28 and TRBJ2-7; D is possibly TRBD2 (6 bases). Trimming took 6 bases from V and 0 from J, leaving 15 bases between them. The CDR3 is made up of 15 amino acids. Looked up from germline, CDR1 is MDHEN and CDR2 is SYDVKM. Written as DNA, the CDR3 is TGTGCCAGCAGACTAGGACTACCTTACTCCTACGAGCAGTACTTC. It yields the protein CASRLGLPYSYEQYF.

The V call is TRBV28, the J call TRBJ1-2; the D is unclear. CDR3 length: 12 residues. V was clipped by 3 bases and J by 4 bases, with 6 bases between them. CDR1 MDHEN and CDR2 SYDVKM come from the germline V gene. The DNA of the CDR3 is TGTGCCAGCAGTTTGGTCAGCTATGGCTACACCTTC. Residues: CASSLVSYGYTF.

CDR3 sequence reads: CATRGQGQPQHF. The CDR3 region has the DNA TGTGCCACCAGGGGGCAGGGGCAGCCCCAGCATTTT. This chain uses TRBV28 with TRBJ1-5; 8 bases are a match to TRBD1. Trimming removed 10 bases from V and 7 bases from J; junction bases left unmatched: 6. This CDR3 has 12 amino acids. Germline lookup yields CDR1 MDHEN and CDR2 SYDVKM.

The chain employs TRBV4-1 and TRBJ2-2; TRBD1 matches at 7 bases. Trimming removed 1 base from V and 1 base from J; junction bases left unmatched: 0. From germline, CDR1 is MGHRA and CDR2 YSYEKL. The CDR3 is 15 residues long. CDR3 in DNA: TGCGCCAGCAGCCAAGGACAGGGGAACACCGGGGAGCTGTTTTTT. It yields the protein CASSQGQGNTGELFF.

The chain carries TRBV28 and TRBJ1-2; no firm D call. CDR1 MDHEN and CDR2 SYDVKM come from the germline V gene. The CDR3 spans 13 residues. The ends were cut back, 6 bases at V and 4 bases at J, with 12 bases in the middle. This chain's CDR3 is CASSQDRPYGYTF. The CDR3 DNA reads TGTGCCAGCAGCCAAGACCGTCCCTATGGCTACACCTTC.

This chain joins TRBV28 and TRBJ2-7, with D tentatively TRBD1 (8 bases). The V end lost 5 bases, the J end lost 4 bases, and 15 bases lay between the germline ends. Per the germline V gene, CDR1 is MDHEN and CDR2 is SYDVKM. The CDR3 sequence is 14 residues long. The CDR3 sequence: CASSNGQGGYEQYF. The CDR3 region has the DNA TGTGCCAGCAGTAACGGACAGGGAGGGTACGAGCAGTACTTC.

This clone has only one observation. The genes are TRBV6-1 and TRBJ1-4; 7 nucleotides align to TRBD1. The CDR3 extends over 13 amino acids. The V segment lost 6 bases and the J segment 5 bases; nucleotides outside the gene matches: 3. The germline gives CDR1 MNHNS, CDR2 SASEGT. The CDR3 loop is CASRDRLNEKLFF. CDR3 coding DNA: TGTGCCAGCAGGGACAGGCTCAATGAAAAACTGTTTTTT.

This chain uses TRBV6-6 with TRBJ1-2; TRBD1 might be the D (6 bases). Germline V lookup: CDR1 MNHNY, CDR2 SVGAGI (reference sequence). The CDR3 has 16 amino acids. V was clipped by 0 bases and J by 7 bases, with 18 bases between them. The CDR3 sequence is CASSYSLKNRDSGYTF. Here the CDR3 DNA reads TGTGCCAGCAGTTACTCTTTGAAAAACAGGGACTCTGGCTACACCTTC.

In DNA, the CDR3 is TGTGCCAGCAGCTCCGGACAGACCTGGTTTGGCGAGCAGTACTTC. Its protein product is CASSSGQTWFGEQYF. The V and J genes are TRBV11-1 and TRBJ2-7, with D possibly being TRBD1 (6 bases). The CDR3 length is 15 residues. CDR1 and CDR2 from the germline V gene are SGHAT and FQDESV (reference sequence). Trimming took 4 bases from V and 6 from J, leaving 19 bases between them. Full variable domain (outside the CDR3, taken from reference TRBV11-1 and TRBJ2-7): EAEVAQSPRYKITEKSQAVAFWCDPISGHATLYWYRQILGQGPELLVQFQDESVVDDSQLPKDRFSAERLKGVDSTLKIQPAELGDSAMYLCASSSGQTWFGEQYFGPGTRLTVT.

In the case of this clone: Other nucleotide sequences in the sample specify the same CDR3. The rearrangement joins TRBV10-3 to TRBJ2-7; 11 bases match TRBD1. Germline CDR1 and CDR2: ENHRY and SYGVKD. The CDR3 contains 13 residues. The junction had 0 bases not matched to a gene; V was cut back by 6 bases and J by 2 bases. CDR3 amino acids: CAIRGQGAYEQYF. The CDR3 DNA is TGTGCCATCAGGGGACAGGGGGCCTACGAGCAGTACTTC.

The chain joins TRBV4-2 to TRBJ2-5; 13 bases map to TRBD2. Germline lookup yields CDR1 LGHNA and CDR2 YNFKEQ. CDR3 length: 16 amino acids. The J segment lost 9 bases and the V segment lost 3 bases, leaving 10 bases of the junction unmatched. CDR3 sequence: CASSHNGLAGDGAQYF. The CDR3 DNA is TGTGCCAGCAGCCACAATGGACTAGCGGGAGATGGGGCCCAGTACTTC.